This record concerns one TCR beta chain sequence. Its antigen is undetermined. A second about 6 to 11 cycle PCR used barcoded and J-beta primers. TCRdb ran MiXCR on the 5' RACE reads and lists one entry per CDR3 protein. The sample includes approximately 800,000 distinct CDR3 sequences, roughly 50% of them seen just once. This specimen comes from a study of blood T cells in healthy people across ages. Broader study findings: In older individuals, TCR beta diversity per million T cells was lower, falling roughly linearly with age.

The trim removed 8 bases at V and 4 bases at J, leaving 12 bases unmatched. The CDR3 totals 15 residues. CDR1 and CDR2 from the germline V gene are MDHEN and SYDVKM. Sequenced sample: blood. This TCR was sampled from a man at least 80 years old in good health. This chain connects TRBV28 to TRBJ2-7, with 9 positions matching TRBD1. This CDR3 is CASQTPGQGLYEQYF. CDR3 in DNA: TGTGCCAGCCAAACACCGGGACAGGGACTGTACGAGCAGTACTTC.